This T cell receptor (beta chain) was recorded in a study of T cell responses to AZD1222 COVID-19 vaccine (dated by TCRdb to about 2021). For the study in its entirety: TCR sequencing was performed for over 230 trial participants, of whom around 200 were given two doses of AZD1222 and around 25 were given two doses of MenACWY control vaccine. Trial participants were enrolled into age subgroups of 18-55, 56-69 and 70-plus years, which contained about 150, 27 and 61 TCR-sequenced participants, respectively.

What the study reported, not specific to this receptor: Participants were mostly white British and included more females than males, and it was suggested by the authors that clonal diversity may have been underestimated. Reportedly, close to half of the unique spike-specific TCRs recognized epitopes lying outside the regions that are mutated in the B.1.351 and B.1.1.7 variants. The vaccine-associated CD4 TCRs covered the entire spike protein, and the dominant responses fell in regions 160-218 and 743-854. Conclusions about previously exposed vaccinees are limited, since just six or seven AZD1222 recipients were seropositive for SARS-CoV-2 at baseline. Spike-specific TCR breadth and depth rose significantly after two AZD1222 doses compared with day 0 and with MenACWY recipients. Because no day 14 peak-response samples were available, the repertoires could be characterized only after the peak T cell response. The 56-69-year group was small, and its depth increase did not reach significance, likely because of low power.

The CDR3 goes from the cysteine to the phenylalanine over 12 residues. The kept DNA is CDR3 alone, 36 bases in frame from the first base. Trimming takes 5 bases from V and 10 bases from J, and the germline ends sit 11 bases apart. About this clone: Its antigen has not been determined. No base quality values were provided; no much bigger clone lies one nucleotide off.

The CDR3 regions of human TCRbeta chains were subjected to immunosequencing. The published analysis was carried out like this. TCRs in the repertoires were compared against a reference library of SARS-CoV-2-specific TCRs that had been generated with the MIRA antigen-specificity platform. Breadth was defined as the fraction of unique TCRs that were SARS-CoV-2-associated. Depth was defined as the fraction of total T cells that were SARS-CoV-2-associated. Using the MIRA data, each spike-specific TCR was assigned both to the spike region to which the TCR was reactive and to a CD4 or CD8 class. Log10-transformed breadth and depth values were compared by one-way ANOVA with Sidak's multiple comparisons tests. Drawn from immuneACCESS, this table holds only the in-frame rearrangements with V and J called that TCRdb kept. Clones are partly lost; checked studies trace under half to an unresolved V gene and leave the rest unexplained. V, J and clone size reflect that table, while D and trimming were determined from the DNA. This sample gives 70,000 to 95,000 clones in total; roughly 91% of them show up just once. 2.5% to 3% of the sample belongs to the ten largest clones.

The time point tag for this specimen amounts to: baseline before first vaccination. Sample treatment or condition, as interpreted from the label and publication: meningococcal conjugate vaccine given as trial control. Samples from vaccinated people were obtained from the UK trials COV001 and COV002, which included a single-blind randomized controlled phase 2/3 trial of AZD1222 (ChAdOx1 nCoV-19) in healthy adults. For TCRbeta chain sequencing, PBMC samples from trial participants were taken at day 0 and at day 28 after the second dose. This sequence was found in an adult in good health. Recombination joined TRBV12-3 or TRBV12-4 with TRBJ1-4, with TRBD1 as a weak D call on 6 bases. The specimen was peripheral blood, collected on day 0 of MenACWY control vaccination. CDR3 sequence: CASSPGTPKLFF. Here is the DNA: TGTGCCAGCAGTCCAGGGACACCAAAACTGTTTTTT.